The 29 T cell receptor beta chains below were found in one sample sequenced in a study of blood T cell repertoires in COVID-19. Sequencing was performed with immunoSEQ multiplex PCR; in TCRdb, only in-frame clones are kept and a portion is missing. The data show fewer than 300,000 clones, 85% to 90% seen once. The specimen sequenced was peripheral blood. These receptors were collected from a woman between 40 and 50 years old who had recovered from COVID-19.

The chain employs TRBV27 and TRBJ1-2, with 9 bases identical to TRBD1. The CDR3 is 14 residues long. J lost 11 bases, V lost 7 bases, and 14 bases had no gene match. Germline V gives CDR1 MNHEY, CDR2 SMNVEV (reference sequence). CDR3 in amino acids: CASNTGQGRSGYTF. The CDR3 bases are TGTGCCAGCAATACGGGACAGGGTCGAAGTGGGTACACCTTC.

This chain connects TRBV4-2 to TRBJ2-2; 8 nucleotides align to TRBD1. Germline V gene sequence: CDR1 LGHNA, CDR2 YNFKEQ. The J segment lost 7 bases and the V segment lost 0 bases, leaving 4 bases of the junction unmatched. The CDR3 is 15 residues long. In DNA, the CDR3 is TGTGCCAGCAGCCAAGACCCAGGGGGCGGCGGGGAGCTGTTTTTT. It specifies CASSQDPGGGGELFF.

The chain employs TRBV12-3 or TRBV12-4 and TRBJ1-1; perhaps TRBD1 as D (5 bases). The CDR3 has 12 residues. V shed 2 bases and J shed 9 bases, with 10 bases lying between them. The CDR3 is CASSLQGVKAFF. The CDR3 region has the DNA TGTGCCAGCAGTTTACAGGGTGTTAAAGCTTTCTTT.

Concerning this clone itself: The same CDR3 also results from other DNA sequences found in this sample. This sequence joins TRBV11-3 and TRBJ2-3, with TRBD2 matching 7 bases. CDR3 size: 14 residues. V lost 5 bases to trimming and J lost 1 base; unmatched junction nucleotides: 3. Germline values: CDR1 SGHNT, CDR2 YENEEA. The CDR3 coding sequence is TGTGCCAGCAGCCCGAGCGGGGGCACAGATACGCAGTATTTT. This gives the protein CASSPSGGTDTQYF.

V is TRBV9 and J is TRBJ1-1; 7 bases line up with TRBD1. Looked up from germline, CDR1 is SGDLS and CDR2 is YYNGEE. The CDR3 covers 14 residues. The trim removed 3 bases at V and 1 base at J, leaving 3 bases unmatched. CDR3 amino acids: CASSARQGNTEAFF. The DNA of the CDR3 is TGTGCCAGCAGCGCCCGACAGGGGAACACTGAAGCTTTCTTT.

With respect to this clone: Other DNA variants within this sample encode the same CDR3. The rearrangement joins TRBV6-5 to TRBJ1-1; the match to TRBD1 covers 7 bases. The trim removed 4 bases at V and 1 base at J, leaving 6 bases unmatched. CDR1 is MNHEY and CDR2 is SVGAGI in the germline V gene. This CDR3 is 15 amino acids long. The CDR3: CASSSRWTGNTEAFF. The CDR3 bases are TGTGCCAGCAGTTCCCGCTGGACAGGGAACACTGAAGCTTTCTTT.

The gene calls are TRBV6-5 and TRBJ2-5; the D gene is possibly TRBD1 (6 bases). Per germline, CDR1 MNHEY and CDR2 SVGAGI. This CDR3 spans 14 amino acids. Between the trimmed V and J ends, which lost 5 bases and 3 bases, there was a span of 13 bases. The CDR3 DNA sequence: TGTGCCAGCAGTCCCATAGGGGGAAAAGAGACCCAGTACTTC. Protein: CASSPIGGKETQYF.

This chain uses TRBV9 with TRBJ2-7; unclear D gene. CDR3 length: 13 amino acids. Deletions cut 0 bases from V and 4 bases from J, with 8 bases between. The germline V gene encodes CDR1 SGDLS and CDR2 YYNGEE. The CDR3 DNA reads TGTGCCAGCAGCGTAGTACCAGGATACGAGCAGTACTTC. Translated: CASSVVPGYEQYF.

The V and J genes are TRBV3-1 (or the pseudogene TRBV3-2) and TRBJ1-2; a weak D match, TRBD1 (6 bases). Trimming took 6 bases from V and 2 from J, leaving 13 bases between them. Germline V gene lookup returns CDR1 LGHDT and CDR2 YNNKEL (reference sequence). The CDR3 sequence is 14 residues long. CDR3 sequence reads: CASSETGTNYGYTF. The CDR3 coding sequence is TGTGCCAGCAGTGAGACCGGGACAAACTATGGCTACACCTTC.

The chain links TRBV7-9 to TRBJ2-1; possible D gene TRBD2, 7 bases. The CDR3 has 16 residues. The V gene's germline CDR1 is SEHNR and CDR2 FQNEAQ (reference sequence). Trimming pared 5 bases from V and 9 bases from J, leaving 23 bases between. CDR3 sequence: CASSLTLGRGPGEQFF. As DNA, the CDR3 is TGTGCCAGCAGCCTGACCCTCGGGCGGGGGCCTGGTGAGCAGTTCTTC.

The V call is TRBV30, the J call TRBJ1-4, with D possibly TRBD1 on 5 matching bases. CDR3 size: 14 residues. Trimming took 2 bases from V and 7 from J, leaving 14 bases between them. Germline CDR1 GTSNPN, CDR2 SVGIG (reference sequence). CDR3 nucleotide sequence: TGTGCCTGGAGTTTCGGGTGGACATCTGAAAAACTGTTTTTT. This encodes CAWSFGWTSEKLFF.

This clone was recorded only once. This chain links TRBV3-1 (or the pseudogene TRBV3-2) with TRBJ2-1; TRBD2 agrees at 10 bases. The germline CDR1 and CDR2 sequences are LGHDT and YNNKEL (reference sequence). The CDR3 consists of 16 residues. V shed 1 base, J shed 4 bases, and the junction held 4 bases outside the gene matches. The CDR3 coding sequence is TGTGCCAGCAGCCAAGTAATAGCGGGGGGATACAATGAGCAGTTCTTC. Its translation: CASSQVIAGGYNEQFF.

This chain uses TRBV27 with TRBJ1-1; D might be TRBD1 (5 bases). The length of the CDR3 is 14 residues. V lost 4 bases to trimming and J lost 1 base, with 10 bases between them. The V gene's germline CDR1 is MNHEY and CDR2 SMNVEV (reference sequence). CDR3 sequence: CASSWGGQNTEAFF. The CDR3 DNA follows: TGTGCCAGCAGTTGGGGGGGTCAGAACACTGAAGCTTTCTTT.

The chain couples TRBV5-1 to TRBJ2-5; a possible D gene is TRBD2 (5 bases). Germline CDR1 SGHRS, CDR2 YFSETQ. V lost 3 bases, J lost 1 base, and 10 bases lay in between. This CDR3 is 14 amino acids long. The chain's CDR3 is CASSWTGIQETQYF. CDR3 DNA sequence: TGCGCCAGCAGCTGGACCGGGATCCAAGAGACCCAGTACTTC.

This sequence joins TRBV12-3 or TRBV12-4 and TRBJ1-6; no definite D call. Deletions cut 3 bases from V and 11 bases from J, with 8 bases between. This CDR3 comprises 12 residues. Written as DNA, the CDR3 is TGTGCCAGCAGTTTGGCCTTGGCACCCCTCCACTTT. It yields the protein CASSLALAPLHF.

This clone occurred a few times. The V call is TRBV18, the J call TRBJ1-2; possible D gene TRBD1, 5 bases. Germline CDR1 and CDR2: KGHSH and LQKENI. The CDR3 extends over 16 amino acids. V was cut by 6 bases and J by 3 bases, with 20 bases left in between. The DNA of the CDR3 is TGTGCCAGCTCCCCCCAGCAGGGCGGGGATCACTATGGCTACACCTTC. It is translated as CASSPQQGGDHYGYTF.

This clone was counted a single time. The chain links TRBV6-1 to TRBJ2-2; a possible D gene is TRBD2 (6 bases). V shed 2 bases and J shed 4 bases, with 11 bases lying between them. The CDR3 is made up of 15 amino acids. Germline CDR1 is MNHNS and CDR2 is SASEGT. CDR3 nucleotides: TGTGCCAGCAGTGAATACGGGACTCTCACCGGGGAGCTGTTTTTT. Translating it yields CASSEYGTLTGELFF.

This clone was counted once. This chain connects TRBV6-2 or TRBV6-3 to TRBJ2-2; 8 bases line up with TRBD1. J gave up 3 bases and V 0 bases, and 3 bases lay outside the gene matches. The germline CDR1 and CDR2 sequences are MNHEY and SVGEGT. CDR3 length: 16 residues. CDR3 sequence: CASSYSDRGYTGELFF. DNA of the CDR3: TGTGCCAGCAGTTACTCTGACAGGGGATACACCGGGGAGCTGTTTTTT.

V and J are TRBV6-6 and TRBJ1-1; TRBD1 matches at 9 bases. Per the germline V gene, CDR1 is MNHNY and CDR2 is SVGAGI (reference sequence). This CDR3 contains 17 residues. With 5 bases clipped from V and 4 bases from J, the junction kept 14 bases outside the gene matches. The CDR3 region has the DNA TGTGCCAGCAGTCCCGGCCGGGACAGGGCAAGGCGCACTGAAGCTTTCTTT. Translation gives CASSPGRDRARRTEAFF.

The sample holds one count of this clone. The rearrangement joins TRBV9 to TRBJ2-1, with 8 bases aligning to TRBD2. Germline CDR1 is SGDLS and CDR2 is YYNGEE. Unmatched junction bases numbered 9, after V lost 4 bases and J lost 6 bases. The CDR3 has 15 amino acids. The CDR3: CASSPGTSRGNEQFF. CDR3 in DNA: TGTGCCAGCAGCCCCGGGACTAGTCGGGGCAATGAGCAGTTCTTC.

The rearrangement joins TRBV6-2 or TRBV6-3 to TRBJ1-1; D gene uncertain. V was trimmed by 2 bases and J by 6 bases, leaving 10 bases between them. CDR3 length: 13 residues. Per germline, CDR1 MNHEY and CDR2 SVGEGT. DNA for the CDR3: TGTGCCAGCAGTTACCCACAAGTCCCTGAAGCTTTCTTT. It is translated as CASSYPQVPEAFF.

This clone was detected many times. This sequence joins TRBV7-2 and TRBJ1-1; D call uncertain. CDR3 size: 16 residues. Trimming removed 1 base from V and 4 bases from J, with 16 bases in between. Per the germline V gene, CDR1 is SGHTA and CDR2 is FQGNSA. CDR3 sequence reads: CASSLGPTGSGTEAFF. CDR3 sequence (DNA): TGTGCCAGCAGCTTAGGACCGACGGGGTCGGGCACTGAAGCTTTCTTT. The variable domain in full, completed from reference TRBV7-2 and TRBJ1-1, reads GAGVSQSPSNKVTEKGKDVELRCDPISGHTALYWYRQSLGQGLEFLIYFQGNSAPDKSGLPSDRFSAERTGGSVSTLTIQRTQQEDSAVYLCASSLGPTGSGTEAFFGQGTRLTVV.

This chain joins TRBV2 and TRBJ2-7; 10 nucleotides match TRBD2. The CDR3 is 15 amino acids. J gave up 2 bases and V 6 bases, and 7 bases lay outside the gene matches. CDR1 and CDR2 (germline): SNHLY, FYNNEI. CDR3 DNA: TGTGCCAGCAGGGTAGCGGGGGGCCCCACCTACGAGCAGTACTTC. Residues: CASRVAGGPTYEQYF.

As DNA, the CDR3 is TGTGCCAGCTCACCTAATGCGGGGTACGAGCAGTACTTC. Amino acid sequence: CASSPNAGYEQYF. The rearrangement uses TRBV18 and TRBJ2-7; D possibly corresponds to TRBD2 (6 bases). This CDR3 is 13 amino acids long. Trimming cost V 3 bases and J 4 bases, with 10 bases left between them. Per germline, CDR1 KGHSH and CDR2 LQKENI.

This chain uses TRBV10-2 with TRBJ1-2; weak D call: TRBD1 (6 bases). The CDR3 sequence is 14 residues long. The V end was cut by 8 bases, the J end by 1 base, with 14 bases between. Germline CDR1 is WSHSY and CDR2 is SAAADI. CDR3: CASFKQGFNYGYTF. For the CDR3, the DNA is TGCGCCAGCTTTAAGCAGGGGTTTAACTATGGCTACACCTTC.

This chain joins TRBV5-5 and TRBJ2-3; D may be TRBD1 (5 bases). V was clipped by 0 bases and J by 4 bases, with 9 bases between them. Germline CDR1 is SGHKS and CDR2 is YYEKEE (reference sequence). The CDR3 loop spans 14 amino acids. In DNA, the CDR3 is TGTGCCAGCAGCTTGGATTGGGGCTCAGATACGCAGTATTTT. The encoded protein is CASSLDWGSDTQYF.

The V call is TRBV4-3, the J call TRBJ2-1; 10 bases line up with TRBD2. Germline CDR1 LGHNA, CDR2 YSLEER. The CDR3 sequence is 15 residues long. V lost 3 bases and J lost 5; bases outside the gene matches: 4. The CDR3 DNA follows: TGCGCCAGCAGCCATAGCGGGGGGCGAAACAATGAGCAGTTCTTC. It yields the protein CASSHSGGRNNEQFF.

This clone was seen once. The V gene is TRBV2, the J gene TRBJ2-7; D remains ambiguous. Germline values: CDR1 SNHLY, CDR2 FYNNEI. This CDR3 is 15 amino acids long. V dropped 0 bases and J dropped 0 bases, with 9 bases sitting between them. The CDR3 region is CASSEASGTSYEQYF. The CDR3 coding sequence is TGTGCCAGCAGTGAAGCGTCAGGCACCTCCTACGAGCAGTACTTC.

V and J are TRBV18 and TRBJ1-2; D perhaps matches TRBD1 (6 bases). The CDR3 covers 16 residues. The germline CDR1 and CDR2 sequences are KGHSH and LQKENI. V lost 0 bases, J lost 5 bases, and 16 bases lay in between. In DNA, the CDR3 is TGTGCCAGCTCACCACCCGGACAGACCGGGGGGTATGGCTACACCTTC. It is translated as CASSPPGQTGGYGYTF.